This T cell receptor beta chain was sequenced during a study of shared clonotypes between healthy human individuals. Tens of thousands of T cell genomes (roughly 220 ng DNA) went into each sorted-subset replicate. Produced via immunoSEQ multiplex PCR; TCRdb's table is partial and in-frame only. The data hold 2.3 million or so clones, with over 85% observed a single time. In regard to this clone: The antigen is undetermined.

The CDR3 spans 13 residues. The ends lost 6 bases at V and 7 bases at J; junction bases unmatched: 4. Germline assignment: CDR1 MGHDK and CDR2 SYGVNS. General study results and limits: Rarefaction showed that sequencing of sorted subsets was incomplete (despite large depth). Generation of non-shared clonotypes was less probable than generation of clonotypes shared by all four donors.

This receptor was taken from a man between 18 and 29 years old in good health. Some clones in this sample may be carry-over from other donors' samples. The rearrangement uses TRBV25-1 and TRBJ1-4; 8 bases are a match to TRBD1. What was sequenced was naive CD4+ T cells from PBMCs. Documented subset: CD45RA+ positively selected. CDR3 DNA sequence: TGTGCCAGCAGCACAGGGGGGTCTGAAAAACTGTTTTTT. Protein: CASSTGGSEKLFF.